These 9 T cell receptor beta chains were all obtained from the same sample, sequenced in a study of T-cell reconstitution after alpha-beta-depleted transplantation in children. Unique molecular identifiers were used in preparing the TCRbeta library. In TCRdb, the PCR reads were re-called with MiXCR into one record per CDR3 protein. This table holds about 900,000 distinct CDR3 sequences, about 29% found once. Here the sequenced sample was PBMCs, mostly from graft donor cells, taken 360 days after TCRalphabeta/CD19-depleted stem cell transplant. Receptors were obtained from a boy less than two years old who had a stem cell transplant for SCID, so the T cells may come from the graft donor.

The rearrangement joins TRBV10-3 to TRBJ2-2; D remains ambiguous. The CDR3 contains 14 residues. Germline V CDR1 and CDR2: ENHRY, SYGVKD. With 6 bases removed from V and 0 bases from J, the gap between germline ends came to 8 bases. DNA of the CDR3: TGTGCCATCAGAAGACTCTCGAACACCGGGGAGCTGTTTTTT. Protein: CAIRRLSNTGELFF.

In nucleotides, the CDR3 is TGTGCCAGCAGTTTGGGAGGGTCAGTCGACGAGCAGTACTTC. Translation gives CASSLGGSVDEQYF. The J gene is TRBJ2-7, the V gene TRBV28, with 7 bases identical to TRBD2. The germline gives CDR1 MDHEN, CDR2 SYDVKM. J gave up 5 bases and V 3 bases, and 7 bases lay outside the gene matches. The CDR3 runs to 14 residues.

This clonotype has only a few counts. V usage is TRBV6-1 and J usage is TRBJ2-2; 7 nucleotides align to TRBD1. The CDR3 loop spans 14 amino acids. Germline assignment: CDR1 MNHNS and CDR2 SASEGT. J lost 6 bases, V lost 5 bases, and 6 bases had no gene match. CDR3 nucleotides: TGTGCCAGCAGTAGACAGGGAAGGGCCGGGGAGCTGTTTTTT. Translating gives CASSRQGRAGELFF.

A few counts support this clonotype. V usage is TRBV6-2 or TRBV6-3 and J usage is TRBJ2-2; TRBD1 matches 8 bases. Germline V lookup: CDR1 MNHEY, CDR2 SVGEGT. Germline trimming cut 5 bases from V and 1 base from J; bases unmatched to any gene: 6. The CDR3 has 16 amino acids. The CDR3: CASSARQGLNTGELFF. Here the CDR3 DNA reads TGTGCCAGCAGTGCGCGACAGGGGTTGAACACCGGGGAGCTGTTTTTT.

A few counts support this clonotype. CDR3 coding DNA: TGTGCCAGCAGTTTCCCGGGACAGGACCATTACGAGCAGTACTTC. This codes for CASSFPGQDHYEQYF. The V call is TRBV2, the J call TRBJ2-7; 8 bases match TRBD1. Germline values: CDR1 SNHLY, CDR2 FYNNEI. V shed 5 bases, J shed 4 bases, and the junction held 10 bases outside the gene matches. The CDR3 totals 15 residues.

This clonotype was recorded a few times. This chain links TRBV7-2 with TRBJ2-7, with 8 nucleotides matching TRBD2. Germline V gene data show CDR1 as SGHTA and CDR2 as FQGNSA. The CDR3 length is 16 residues. V shed 5 bases, J shed 3 bases, and the junction held 12 bases outside the gene matches. The CDR3 protein is CASSQGASGLYYEQYF. CDR3 in DNA: TGTGCCAGCAGCCAAGGGGCTAGCGGGCTCTACTACGAGCAGTACTTC.

A few counts support this clonotype. V and J are TRBV29-1 and TRBJ2-7, with TRBD2 identical over 13 bases. Trimming removed 5 bases from V and 4 bases from J; junction bases left unmatched: 14. Germline CDR1 SQVTM, CDR2 ANQGSEA. The CDR3 totals 17 residues. The CDR3 sequence is CSVTGTSGVPSKYEQYF. The CDR3 DNA sequence: TGCAGCGTTACCGGGACTAGCGGGGTCCCATCTAAATACGAGCAGTACTTC.

The V gene is TRBV20-1, the J gene TRBJ1-1, with TRBD1 as a possible D gene (5 bases). CDR3 length: 13 residues. V was cut by 3 bases and J by 2 bases, with 10 bases left in between. CDR1 and CDR2 from the germline V gene are DFQATT and SNEGSKA (reference sequence). CDR3 amino acids: CSARRGTNTEAFF. CDR3 DNA: TGCAGTGCTAGGCGGGGGACTAACACTGAAGCTTTCTTT.

The chain carries TRBV3-1 and TRBJ2-5; 8 bases are a match to TRBD1. J was trimmed by 4 bases and V by 0 bases; bases with no gene match: 7. Germline-derived CDR1 and CDR2 are LGHDT and YNNKEL (reference sequence). The length of the CDR3 is 16 residues. DNA of the CDR3: TGTGCCAGCAGCCAAGACGGGACCAGGGGGCCAGAGACCCAGTACTTC. This translates into CASSQDGTRGPETQYF.